The clone carrying this T cell receptor (beta chain) was seen at least ten times. Its cognate antigen is unknown. V gave up 5 bases and J gave up 0 bases, with 17 bases separating them. The CDR3 is made up of 17 amino acids. CDR1 and CDR2 (germline): SEHNR, FQNEAQ (reference sequence). Regions amplified from RNA transcripts were the TCR beta CDR3 regions. In the first-round RT-PCR of the TCR CDR3, the HTBI primer set was used. TCRdb redid the calling of the multiplex PCR reads with MiXCR, one entry per CDR3 protein. This table holds hundreds of thousands of distinct CDR3 sequences, about a sixth found once. The sample comes from a study of T cells in Graves' hyperthyroidism and ophthalmopathy. General study findings and limits: The model anticipated ophthalmopathy a median approximately 6.6 months pre-onset.

What was sequenced was blood. The clonotype was recovered from a woman aged 18 to 35 with Graves' ophthalmopathy. The chain uses TRBV7-9 and TRBJ2-1; tentative D call: TRBD2 (5 bases). This CDR3 is CASSTGPRGSSYNEQFF. The CDR3 coding sequence is TGTGCCAGCAGCACCGGCCCCCGGGGATCCTCCTACAATGAGCAGTTCTTC.